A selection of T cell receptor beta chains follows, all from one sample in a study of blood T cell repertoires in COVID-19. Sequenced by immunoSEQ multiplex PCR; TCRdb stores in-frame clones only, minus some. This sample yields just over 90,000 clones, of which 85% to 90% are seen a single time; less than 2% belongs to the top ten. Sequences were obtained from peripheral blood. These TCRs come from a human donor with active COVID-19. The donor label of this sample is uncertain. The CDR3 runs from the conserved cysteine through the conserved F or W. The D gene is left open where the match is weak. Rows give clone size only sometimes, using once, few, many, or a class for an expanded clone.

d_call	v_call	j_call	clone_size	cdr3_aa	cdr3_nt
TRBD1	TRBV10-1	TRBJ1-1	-	CASSRTTGEGTEAFF	TGCGCCAGCAGCCGAACGACAGGGGAGGGTACTGAAGCTTTCTTT
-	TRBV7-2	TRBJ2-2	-	CASSLAQIDTGELFF	TGTGCCAGCAGCTTAGCACAGATAGACACCGGGGAGCTGTTTTTT
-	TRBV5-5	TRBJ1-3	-	CASSLHNQGYAGNTIYF	TGTGCCAGCAGCCTCCACAACCAGGGATATGCTGGAAACACCATATATTTT
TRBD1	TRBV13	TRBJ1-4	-	CASRRQGSEKLFF	TGTGCCAGCAGAAGACAGGGGAGTGAAAAACTGTTTTTT
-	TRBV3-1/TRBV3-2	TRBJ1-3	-	CASSQARAARGSGNTIYF	TGTGCCAGCAGCCAAGCGCGGGCTGCCCGGGGGTCTGGAAACACCATATATTTT
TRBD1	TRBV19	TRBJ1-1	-	CASRDRVNTEAFF	TGTGCCAGTAGGGACAGGGTTAACACTGAAGCTTTCTTT
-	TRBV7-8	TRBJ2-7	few	CASSLGPDYEQYF	TGTGCCAGCAGCTTAGGGCCAGACTACGAGCAGTACTTC
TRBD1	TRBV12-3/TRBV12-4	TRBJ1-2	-	CASSDRVGYTF	TGTGCCAGCAGTGACAGGGTTGGCTACACCTTC
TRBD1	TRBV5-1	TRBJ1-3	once	CASKGQGNAGNTIYF	TGCGCCAGCAAAGGACAGGGGAACGCTGGAAACACCATATATTTT
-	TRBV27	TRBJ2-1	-	CASKQRGTPDEQFF	TGTGCCAGTAAACAAAGGGGGACCCCGGATGAGCAGTTCTTC
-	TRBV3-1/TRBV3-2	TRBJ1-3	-	CASSQKLRSGNTIYF	TGTGCCAGCAGCCAAAAATTGCGCTCTGGAAACACCATATATTTT
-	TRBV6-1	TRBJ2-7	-	CASSEPAGASYEQYF	TGTGCCAGCAGTGAACCTGCGGGGGCGTCCTACGAGCAGTACTTC
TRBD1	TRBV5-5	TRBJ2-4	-	CASSLWTGENIQYF	TGTGCCAGCAGCTTGTGGACAGGCGAAAACATTCAGTACTTC
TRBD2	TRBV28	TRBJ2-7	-	CASSFSTGGYEQYF	TGTGCCAGCAGTTTCTCGACGGGGGGCTACGAGCAGTACTTC
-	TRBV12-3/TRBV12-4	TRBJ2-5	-	CASSLWGRETQYF	TGTGCCAGCAGTTTATGGGGGAGGGAGACCCAGTACTTC
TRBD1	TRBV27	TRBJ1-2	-	CASSISGQARSYGYTF	TGTGCCAGCAGTATTTCAGGACAGGCTCGTAGCTATGGCTACACCTTC
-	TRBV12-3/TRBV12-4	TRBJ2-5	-	CASRVAGETQYF	TGTGCCAGCAGAGTTGCGGGGGAGACCCAGTACTTC
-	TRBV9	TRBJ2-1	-	CASSAYRGRDYNEQFF	TGTGCCAGCAGCGCGTATAGGGGGAGAGACTACAATGAGCAGTTCTTC